Listed below are T cell receptor beta chains from one sample, sequenced in a study of PD-1 blockade in classical Hodgkin lymphoma. This table comes from immunoSEQ multiplex PCR, and its TCRdb copy is limited to in-frame clones, with some not included. The sample has about 93,000 clones; around 78% are singletons. The specimen was peripheral blood mononuclear cells (PBMCs), collected before the fourth cycle of nivolumab. The receptors originated from a human donor with classical Hodgkin lymphoma. The CDR3 runs from the conserved cysteine through the conserved F or W. A D gene is named only where the DNA matches it firmly. Part of the rows lack a size; the others show once, few, many or a class for expanded clones.

-	TRBV7-9	TRBJ1-4	-	CASSPDGEKLFF	TGTGCCAGCAGCCCGGACGGCGAAAAACTGTTTTTT
-	TRBV27	TRBJ2-7	-	CASSSFPGAVPYYEQYF	TGTGCCAGCAGTTCCTTCCCTGGGGCCGTACCTTACTACGAGCAGTACTTC
TRBD1	TRBV6-5	TRBJ1-2	-	CASSRSTGVGYTF	TGTGCCAGCAGTCGATCTACAGGGGTTGGCTACACCTTC
-	TRBV29-1	TRBJ2-5	-	CSVIFRGQETQYF	TGCAGCGTTATATTCCGGGGACAAGAGACCCAGTACTTC
-	TRBV14	TRBJ2-1	-	CASSLNRWDWREYKKGNEQFF	TGTGCCAGCAGCCTCAACCGGTGGGATTGGAGGGAGTACAAGAAGGGCAATGAGCAGTTCTTC
-	TRBV5-6	TRBJ2-7	-	CASSLGDSTYEQYF	TGTGCCAGCAGCTTGGGCGACAGCACCTACGAGCAGTACTTC
TRBD2	TRBV18	TRBJ2-7	-	CASSPLAGTYEQYF	TGTGCCAGCTCACCTCTAGCGGGTACCTACGAGCAGTACTTC
-	TRBV7-9	TRBJ1-3	-	CASSLVGAYSGNTIYF	TGTGCCAGCAGCTTAGTAGGGGCCTACTCTGGAAACACCATATATTTT
-	TRBV6-5	TRBJ2-1	-	CASSSPLGNEQFF	TGTGCCAGCAGTTCACCTCTAGGTAATGAGCAGTTCTTC
-	TRBV7-8	TRBJ1-1	-	CASSLASGSGTEAFF	TGTGCCAGCAGCTTAGCTAGCGGGTCGGGGACTGAAGCTTTCTTT
TRBD2	TRBV5-6	TRBJ2-7	-	CASSLAGGGFYEQYF	TGTGCCAGCAGCTTGGCGGGGGGAGGCTTCTACGAGCAGTACTTC
TRBD1	TRBV5-1	TRBJ2-7	-	CASSVRQGAYEQYF	TGCGCCAGCAGCGTGCGACAGGGCGCCTACGAGCAGTACTTC
TRBD1	TRBV7-3	TRBJ2-2	-	CASSLGQGNTGELFF	TGTGCCAGCAGCCTCGGACAGGGGAACACCGGGGAGCTGTTTTTT
-	TRBV2	TRBJ1-1	-	CASSVQANTEAFF	TGTGCCAGCAGTGTACAGGCGAACACTGAAGCTTTCTTT
TRBD1	TRBV7-9	TRBJ1-1	-	CASRRGQANSRTEAFF	TGTGCCAGCAGAAGAGGACAGGCCAACTCGCGGACTGAAGCTTTCTTT
-	TRBV19	TRBJ2-5	-	CATSSGRLAPFLDQETQYF	TGTGCCACCTCTTCAGGGAGGTTGGCGCCATTCCTAGACCAAGAGACCCAGTACTTC
TRBD1	TRBV18	TRBJ1-1	-	CASSPNRGHTEAFF	TGTGCCAGCTCACCGAACAGGGGGCACACTGAAGCTTTCTTT
-	TRBV19	TRBJ2-7	-	CASRGDSSAVTYEQYF	TGTGCCAGTAGGGGGGACTCTTCCGCTGTTACCTACGAGCAGTACTTC
-	TRBV2	TRBJ2-5	-	CASSAEYQETQYF	TGTGCCAGCAGTGCAGAGTACCAAGAGACCCAGTACTTC
TRBD1	TRBV29-1	TRBJ1-2	-	CSVEVRDRVYYGYTF	TGCAGCGTTGAAGTTAGGGACAGGGTTTACTATGGCTACACCTTC
TRBD1	TRBV7-3	TRBJ2-1	-	CASSQGTGLNEQFF	TGTGCCAGCAGTCAGGGGACAGGGCTCAATGAGCAGTTCTTC
-	TRBV7-2	TRBJ1-2	-	CASSLMYSHGYTF	TGTGCCAGCAGCTTGATGTATTCCCATGGCTACACCTTC
TRBD1	TRBV2	TRBJ1-3	-	CASNSYRGGHSGNTIYF	TGTGCCAGCAACTCGTACAGGGGCGGTCACTCTGGAAACACCATATATTTT
TRBD1	TRBV15	TRBJ2-5	-	CATSRGTGEQETQYF	TGTGCCACCAGCAGAGGGACAGGGGAACAAGAGACCCAGTACTTC
-	TRBV5-1	TRBJ1-1	few	CASSPDTGHYTEAFF	TGCGCCAGCAGCCCAGACACTGGACATTACACTGAAGCTTTCTTT
TRBD1	TRBV19	TRBJ2-5	-	CASSPGQGAGETQYF	TGTGCCAGTAGCCCGGGACAGGGGGCTGGAGAGACCCAGTACTTC
-	TRBV13	TRBJ1-5	-	CASRAGNQPQHF	TGTGCCAGCAGGGCGGGGAATCAGCCCCAGCATTTT
TRBD2	TRBV18	TRBJ2-7	-	CASSPGLGLVSEQYF	TGTGCCAGCTCACCAGGACTAGGATTGGTGTCCGAGCAGTACTTC
-	TRBV28	TRBJ1-2	-	CASSLTWNHYSGYTF	TGTGCCAGCAGTTTAACATGGAACCACTACTCTGGCTACACCTTC
-	TRBV19	TRBJ2-2	-	CASSTSVTTGELFF	TGTGCCAGTAGTACCAGCGTAACCACCGGGGAGCTGTTTTTT
TRBD1	TRBV6-5	TRBJ2-1	few	CASRYGTGDFNEQFF	TGTGCCAGCAGGTACGGGACAGGGGATTTCAATGAGCAGTTCTTC
TRBD1	TRBV5-4	TRBJ1-2	-	CASSLRAGGYGYTF	TGTGCCAGCAGCCTCCGGGCAGGGGGATATGGCTACACCTTC
TRBD2	TRBV4-2	TRBJ2-1	-	CASSQTSGGYNEQFF	TGTGCCAGCAGCCAAACTAGCGGGGGGTACAATGAGCAGTTCTTC
TRBD1	TRBV29-1	TRBJ1-1	-	CSVEGVQGARTEAFF	TGCAGCGTTGAAGGTGTTCAGGGGGCGCGCACTGAAGCTTTCTTT
-	TRBV5-1	TRBJ1-1	few	CASSLVSRGTEAFF	TGCGCCAGCAGCTTGGTGTCCCGGGGTACTGAAGCTTTCTTT
TRBD1	TRBV7-2	TRBJ1-2	-	CASSPLTGFGYTF	TGTGCCAGCAGCCCTCTGACAGGGTTCGGCTACACCTTC
-	TRBV4-1	TRBJ1-2	-	CASSQGSQQHYGYTF	TGCGCCAGCAGCCAAGGATCCCAGCAACACTATGGCTACACCTTC
-	TRBV18	TRBJ1-5	-	CASSTRTDSNQPQHF	TGTGCCAGCTCAACAAGGACGGATAGCAATCAGCCCCAGCATTTT
TRBD1	TRBV5-6	TRBJ2-5	-	CASSFFRQGALGETQYF	TGTGCCAGCAGCTTCTTCCGACAGGGGGCCCTAGGGGAGACCCAGTACTTC
TRBD1	TRBV2	TRBJ2-2	-	CASRNHRGDTGELFF	TGTGCCAGCAGGAATCACAGGGGGGACACCGGGGAGCTGTTTTTT
-	TRBV7-3	TRBJ1-1	-	CASSLNSLMNTEAFF	TGTGCCAGCAGCTTGAACAGCCTCATGAACACTGAAGCTTTCTTT
TRBD2	TRBV29-1	TRBJ2-3	-	CSSGRRLAGTDTQYF	TGCAGCTCTGGTAGGCGGCTAGCGGGAACAGATACGCAGTATTTT
TRBD2	TRBV15	TRBJ2-5	-	CATSNTGIWGAGGRETQYF	TGTGCCACCAGCAACACGGGGATCTGGGGAGCGGGGGGGCGAGAGACCCAGTACTTC
TRBD2	TRBV18	TRBJ2-5	-	CASSPPLAGRETQYF	TGTGCCAGCTCACCACCACTAGCGGGGAGAGAGACCCAGTACTTC
-	TRBV6-6	TRBJ1-6	-	CASSEPSPLHF	TGTGCCAGCAGTGAACCTTCACCCCTCCACTTT
TRBD2	TRBV5-1	TRBJ2-1	-	CASSPGPSGGYNEQFF	TGCGCCAGCAGCCCGGGTCCTAGCGGGGGTTACAATGAGCAGTTCTTC
-	TRBV6-6	TRBJ1-4	-	CASTLRVLEKLFF	TGTGCCAGCACCCTCCGGGTACTAGAAAAACTGTTTTTT
TRBD1	TRBV27	TRBJ1-2	-	CASSITGAPYANYGYTF	TGTGCCAGCAGTATTACAGGGGCCCCTTATGCTAACTATGGCTACACCTTC
TRBD1	TRBV7-9	TRBJ2-7	-	CASDSGTGDEQYF	TGTGCCAGCGACTCGGGGACAGGGGACGAGCAGTACTTC
-	TRBV16	TRBJ1-3	-	CASSQYIRGRTGNTIYF	TGTGCCAGCAGCCAATATATAAGGGGTCGAACTGGAAACACCATATATTTT
TRBD1	TRBV19	TRBJ1-1	-	CASSTLGQGGTEAFF	TGTGCCAGTAGTACCTTGGGACAGGGTGGCACTGAAGCTTTCTTT
-	TRBV6-5	TRBJ1-1	few	CASMGGVVAEAFF	TGTGCCAGCATGGGGGGGGTGGTCGCTGAAGCTTTCTTT
-	TRBV2	TRBJ2-7	once	CASSELNTGPWGNEQYF	TGTGCCAGCAGTGAATTAAACACCGGGCCTTGGGGGAACGAGCAGTACTTC